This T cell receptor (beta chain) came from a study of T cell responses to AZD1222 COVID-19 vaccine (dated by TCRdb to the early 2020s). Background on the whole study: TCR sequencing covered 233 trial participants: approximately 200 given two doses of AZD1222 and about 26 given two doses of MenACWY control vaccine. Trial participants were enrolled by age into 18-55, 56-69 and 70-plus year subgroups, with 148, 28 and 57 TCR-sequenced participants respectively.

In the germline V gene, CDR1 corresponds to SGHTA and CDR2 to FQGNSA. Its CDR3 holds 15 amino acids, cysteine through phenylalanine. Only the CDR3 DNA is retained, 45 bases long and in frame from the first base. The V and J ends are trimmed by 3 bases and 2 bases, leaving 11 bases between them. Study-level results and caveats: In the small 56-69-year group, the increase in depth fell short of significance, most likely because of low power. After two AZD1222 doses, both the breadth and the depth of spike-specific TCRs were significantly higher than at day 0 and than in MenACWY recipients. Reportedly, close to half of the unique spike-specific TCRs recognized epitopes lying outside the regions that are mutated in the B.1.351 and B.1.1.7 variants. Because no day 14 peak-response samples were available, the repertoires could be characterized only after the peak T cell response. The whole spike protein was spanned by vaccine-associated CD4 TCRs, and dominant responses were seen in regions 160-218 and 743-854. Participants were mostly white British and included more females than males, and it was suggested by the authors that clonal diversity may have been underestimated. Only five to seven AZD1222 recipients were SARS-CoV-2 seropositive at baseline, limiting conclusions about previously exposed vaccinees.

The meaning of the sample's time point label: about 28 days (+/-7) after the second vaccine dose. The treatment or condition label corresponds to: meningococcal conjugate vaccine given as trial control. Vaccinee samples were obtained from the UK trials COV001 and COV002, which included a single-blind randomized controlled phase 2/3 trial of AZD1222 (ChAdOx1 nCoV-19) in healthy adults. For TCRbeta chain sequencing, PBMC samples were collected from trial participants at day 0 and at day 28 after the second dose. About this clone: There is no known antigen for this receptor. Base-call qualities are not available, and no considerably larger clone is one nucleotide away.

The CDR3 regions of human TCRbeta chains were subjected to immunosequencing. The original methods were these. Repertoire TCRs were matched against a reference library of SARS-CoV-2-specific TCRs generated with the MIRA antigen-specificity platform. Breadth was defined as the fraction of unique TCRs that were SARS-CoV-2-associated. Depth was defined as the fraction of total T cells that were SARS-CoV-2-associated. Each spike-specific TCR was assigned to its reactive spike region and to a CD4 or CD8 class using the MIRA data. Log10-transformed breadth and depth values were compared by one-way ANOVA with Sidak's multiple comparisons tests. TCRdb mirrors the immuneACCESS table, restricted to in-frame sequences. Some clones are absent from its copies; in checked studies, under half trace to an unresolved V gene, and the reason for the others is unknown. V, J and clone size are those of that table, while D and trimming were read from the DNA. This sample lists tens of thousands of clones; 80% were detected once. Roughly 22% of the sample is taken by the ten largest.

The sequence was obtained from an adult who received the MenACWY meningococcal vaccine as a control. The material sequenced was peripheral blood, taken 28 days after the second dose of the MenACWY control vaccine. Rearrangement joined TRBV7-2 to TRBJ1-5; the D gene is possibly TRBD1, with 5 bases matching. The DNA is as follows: TGTGCCAGCAGCTTCCAGGGATTGGGCAATCAGCCCCAGCATTTT. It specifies CASSFQGLGNQPQHF.